This is a list of T cell receptor beta chains from one sample in a study of blood T cell repertoires in COVID-19. Produced via immunoSEQ multiplex PCR; TCRdb's table is partial and in-frame only. This table has 350,000 to 450,000 clones, over 75% appearing once. Sequenced material: peripheral blood. These TCRs come from a woman in her thirties or forties with COVID-19, enrolled during active disease. The CDR3 runs from the conserved cysteine through the conserved F or W. D genes are given only for firm matches. Expanded clones get a size class; other rows say once, few or many, or leave the size out.

cdr3_nt cdr3_aa d_call v_call clone_size cdr3_length j_call
TGTGCCAGCAGTTCCCCGGGCAATGAGCAGTTCTTC CASSSPGNEQFF - TRBV12-3/TRBV12-4 - 12 TRBJ2-1
TGTGCCAGTAGTACAACCTGGGACACGGCCTACGAGCAGTACTTC CASSTTWDTAYEQYF - TRBV19 - 15 TRBJ2-7
TGTGCCAGTAGTAGATTTGGGGACATCGGGGAGCTGTTTTTT CASSRFGDIGELFF - TRBV19 - 14 TRBJ2-2
TGTGCCAGCAGGTCGACAGGGATCAATCAGCCCCAGCATTTT CASRSTGINQPQHF TRBD1 TRBV6-6 - 14 TRBJ1-5
TGTGCCAGCAGTTGGCCGACAGGAAATAATTCACCCCTCCACTTT CASSWPTGNNSPLHF - TRBV28 once 15 TRBJ1-6
TGTGCCAGCAGTTTAGTCCCGGACAGGGGAGCTTTCTTT CASSLVPDRGAFF TRBD1 TRBV12-3/TRBV12-4 - 13 TRBJ1-1
TGTGCCAGCAGCGACCAGGGGTCTGGGGCCAACGTCCTGACTTTC CASSDQGSGANVLTF - TRBV9 - 15 TRBJ2-6
TGTGCCAGCAGTCAACTAGCGGGGGGTGCAGATACGCAGTATTTT CASSQLAGGADTQYF TRBD2 TRBV7-9 - 15 TRBJ2-3
TGTGCCAGCAGCGTCGGCAGGGGGGATACTGAAGCTTTCTTT CASSVGRGDTEAFF TRBD1 TRBV9 - 14 TRBJ1-1
TGTGCCAGCAGCCCCCCCGGTAACTATGGCTACACCTTC CASSPPGNYGYTF - TRBV7-8 - 13 TRBJ1-2
TGTGCCAGCAGCCACCAATCGCGGGGGGGCTATGGCTACACCTTC CASSHQSRGGYGYTF - TRBV3-1/TRBV3-2 - 15 TRBJ1-2
TGTGCCAGTCTACTAAGCTCCTACAATGAGCAGTTCTTC CASLLSSYNEQFF - TRBV5-5 - 13 TRBJ2-1
TGTGCCAGCATTTCAGGGTATCAGCCCCAGCATTTT CASISGYQPQHF - TRBV28 - 12 TRBJ1-5
TGTGCCAGCAGCGTAGAGGGGATATCAACTGAAGCTTTCTTT CASSVEGISTEAFF - TRBV9 - 14 TRBJ1-1
TGTGCCAGCAGCTACGGACTTGGGGGCGGTGGCTACACCTTC CASSYGLGGGGYTF - TRBV7-2 - 14 TRBJ1-2
TGTGCCAGCTCACCAGTGGAGGGCGGCAAAAACATTCAGTACTTC CASSPVEGGKNIQYF - TRBV18 - 15 TRBJ2-4
TGTGCCAGCAGTGACTCGTCGGGACAGGGACAAGAGACCCAGTACTTC CASSDSSGQGQETQYF TRBD1 TRBV6-4 - 16 TRBJ2-5
TGCGCCAGCAGCCAAGAGACCCGTGGCACGGGGGTCGGCTACACCTTC CASSQETRGTGVGYTF - TRBV4-1 few 16 TRBJ1-2
TGTGCCAGCAGTTTAAGGGGCGGCTCTGGAAACACCATATATTTT CASSLRGGSGNTIYF - TRBV5-6 - 15 TRBJ1-3
TGCGCCAGCAGCCAGGACAACCCGGTTGACACTGAAGCTTTCTTT CASSQDNPVDTEAFF - TRBV5-1 - 15 TRBJ1-1
TGTGCCAGCAGTCAGTGGGGACAGACCACAGATACGCAGTATTTT CASSQWGQTTDTQYF TRBD1 TRBV6-4 once 15 TRBJ2-3
TGCGCCAGCAGCCCCCGCGGACAGGGAGTAGGGTACGAGCAGTACTTC CASSPRGQGVGYEQYF TRBD1 TRBV4-3 once 16 TRBJ2-7
TGTGCCAGCAGCTTAGTCCCCAGGGGGACGTACGAGCAGTACTTC CASSLVPRGTYEQYF TRBD1 TRBV11-2 once 15 TRBJ2-7
TGTGCCAGCAGTCCTTCCTCCGCCGGGACAGGGGCCGGGGAGCTGTTTTTT CASSPSSAGTGAGELFF TRBD1 TRBV7-3 - 17 TRBJ2-2
TGTGCCAGCAGTTACCCCCGCGCGGGGGGAAACGGGGAGCTGTTTTTT CASSYPRAGGNGELFF TRBD2 TRBV6-2/TRBV6-3 - 16 TRBJ2-2
TGTGCCAGCAGCGGACAGGGCCTCCCCATTCAAGAGACCCAGTACTTC CASSGQGLPIQETQYF TRBD1 TRBV9 - 16 TRBJ2-5
TGTGCCAGCTCACCGGAACAGGACTATGGCTACACCTTC CASSPEQDYGYTF - TRBV18 - 13 TRBJ1-2
TGTGCCAGCCGAAGGGGTAGCAATCAGCCCCAGCATTTT CASRRGSNQPQHF - TRBV12-3/TRBV12-4 - 13 TRBJ1-5
TGTGCCAGCAGTTCAACTAGCGGGGGGGGTTACGAGCAGTACTTC CASSSTSGGGYEQYF TRBD2 TRBV6-5 - 15 TRBJ2-7
TGTGCCAGCAGCCCGAACAGGGTTGGTAATTCACCCCTCCACTTT CASSPNRVGNSPLHF - TRBV7-2 once 15 TRBJ1-6
TGTGCCAGCTCACCGGGGCCTGGGACAGTTTATCTACCCCTCCACTTT CASSPGPGTVYLPLHF TRBD1 TRBV18 - 16 TRBJ1-6
TGTGCCAGCAGTTCCGGGACAGGGTTAAAACTGTTTTTT CASSSGTGLKLFF TRBD1 TRBV12-3/TRBV12-4 - 13 TRBJ1-4
TGTGCCAGCAGCGCCGGACAGGGTATGAACACTGAAGCTTTCTTT CASSAGQGMNTEAFF TRBD1 TRBV7-2 - 15 TRBJ1-1
TGTGCCAGCAAGACAGGGGAAGTGACGGAGACCCAGTACTTC CASKTGEVTETQYF TRBD1 TRBV28 - 14 TRBJ2-5
TGTGCCAGCAGCTTAGGTGACAGGGGAGCTAATGAAAAACTGTTTTTT CASSLGDRGANEKLFF TRBD1 TRBV7-9 - 16 TRBJ1-4
TGTGCCAGCAGCCCCGGGACAGACGATGGCTACACCTTC CASSPGTDDGYTF TRBD1 TRBV7-9 - 13 TRBJ1-2
TGTGCCAGCAGTTTTTCACAGGGAGTAACCGGGGAGCTGTTTTTT CASSFSQGVTGELFF - TRBV27 - 15 TRBJ2-2
TGTGCCAGTAAGGGGAGCGGGCTAGCCTACAATGAGCAGTTCTTC CASKGSGLAYNEQFF - TRBV19 - 15 TRBJ2-1
TGTGCCAGCAAAGAACGGGAGGGCTACAATGAGCAGTTCTTC CASKEREGYNEQFF TRBD2 TRBV11-3 once 14 TRBJ2-1
TGTGCCAGCACAAGAGGGCCTAATCAGCCCCAGCATTTT CASTRGPNQPQHF - TRBV9 - 13 TRBJ1-5